The source of this T cell receptor beta chain is a study of T cell responses to AZD1222 COVID-19 vaccine. The germline gives CDR1 SEHNR, CDR2 FQNEAQ (reference sequence). V was cut by 5 bases and J by 0 bases, with 11 bases left in between. The CDR3 totals 14 residues. Method: immunoSEQ multiplex PCR; TCRdb's copy keeps in-frame clones and lacks some. The table includes 150,000 or so clones, about 87% detected once. The receptor was isolated from an adult in good health. V and J are TRBV7-9 and TRBJ2-7; D not certain. The material was peripheral blood, obtained on day 0 of AZD1222 vaccination. CDR3 sequence (DNA): TGTGCCAGCAGCGCTCGGCCTAGCTCCTACGAGCAGTACTTC. Protein: CASSARPSSYEQYF.